This T cell receptor (beta chain) was captured by sequencing in a study of T-cell memory formation after mild COVID-19. This clonotype has just a few counts. Its antigen remains unknown. Trimming cost V 6 bases and J 0 bases; bases outside gene matches: 9. Germline V gene data show CDR1 as MNHEY and CDR2 as SMNVEV (reference sequence). This CDR3 spans 17 amino acids. Constant-segment primers were used for 5'RACE, and the resulting TCR alpha and TCR beta cDNA libraries carried sample barcodes and UMIs. MiXCR, run by TCRdb on the 5' RACE reads, gives a single entry per CDR3 protein. Among 110,000 or so distinct CDR3 sequences listed, roughly 20% were seen once. Whole-study findings and limits: CD4/CD8 balance characterized clones contracting day 15 to 85, and CD4+ skew characterized later expanders.

This clonotype originated in a man aged 18 to 29 who had mild COVID-19 (a few samples of this study predate the infection). Cell type and time point are not known. The gene calls are TRBV27 and TRBJ2-2; 8 bases line up with TRBD2. Input material: PBMCs or a T cell subset sorted from them (not recorded which). CDR3 in amino acids: CASRRRGGLSNTGELFF. The DNA for the CDR3 is TGTGCCAGCAGGCGACGGGGGGGCCTCTCGAACACCGGGGAGCTGTTTTTT.